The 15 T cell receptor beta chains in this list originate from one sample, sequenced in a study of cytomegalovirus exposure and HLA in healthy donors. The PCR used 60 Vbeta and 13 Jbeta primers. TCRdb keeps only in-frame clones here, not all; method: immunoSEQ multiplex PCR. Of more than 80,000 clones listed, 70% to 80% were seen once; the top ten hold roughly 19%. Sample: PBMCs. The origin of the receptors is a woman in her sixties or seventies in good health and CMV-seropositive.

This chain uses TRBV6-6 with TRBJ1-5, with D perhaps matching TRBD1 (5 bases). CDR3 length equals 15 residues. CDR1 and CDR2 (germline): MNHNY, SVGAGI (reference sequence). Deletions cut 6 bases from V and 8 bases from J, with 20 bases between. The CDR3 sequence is CASRAGGGDNEPQHF. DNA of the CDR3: TGTGCCAGCAGGGCAGGCGGGGGGGATAACGAGCCCCAGCATTTT.

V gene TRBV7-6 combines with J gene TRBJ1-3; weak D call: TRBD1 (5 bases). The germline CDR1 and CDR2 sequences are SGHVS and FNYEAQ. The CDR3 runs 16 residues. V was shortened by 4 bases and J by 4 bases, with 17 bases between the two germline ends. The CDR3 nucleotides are TGTGCCAGCAGCTCTTCCTCCCAGGGAGGCGGAAACACCATATATTTT. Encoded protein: CASSSSSQGGGNTIYF.

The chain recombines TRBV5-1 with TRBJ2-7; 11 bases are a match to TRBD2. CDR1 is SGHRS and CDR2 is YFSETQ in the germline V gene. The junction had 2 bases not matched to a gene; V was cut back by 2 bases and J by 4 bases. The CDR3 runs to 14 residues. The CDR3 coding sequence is TGCGCCAGCAGCTTCACTAGCGGGAGTTACGAGCAGTACTTC. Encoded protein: CASSFTSGSYEQYF.

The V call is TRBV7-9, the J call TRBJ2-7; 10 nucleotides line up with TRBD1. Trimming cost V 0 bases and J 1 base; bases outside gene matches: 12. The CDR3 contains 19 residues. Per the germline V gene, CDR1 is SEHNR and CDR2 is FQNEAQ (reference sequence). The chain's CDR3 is CASSLAAGGRQGASYEQYF. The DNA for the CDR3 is TGTGCCAGCAGCTTAGCTGCCGGGGGCCGACAGGGGGCTTCCTACGAGCAGTACTTC.

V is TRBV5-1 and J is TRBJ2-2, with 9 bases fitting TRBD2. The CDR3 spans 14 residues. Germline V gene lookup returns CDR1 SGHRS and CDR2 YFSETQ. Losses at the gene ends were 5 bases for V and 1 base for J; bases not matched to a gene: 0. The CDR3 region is CASRTSGNTGELFF. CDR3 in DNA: TGCGCCAGCAGGACTAGCGGGAACACCGGGGAGCTGTTTTTT. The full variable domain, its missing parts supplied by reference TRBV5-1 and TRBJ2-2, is KAGVTQTPRYLIKTRGQQVTLSCSPISGHRSVSWYQQTPGQGLQFLFEYFSETQRNKGNFPGRFSGRQFSNSRSEMNVSTLELGDSALYLCASRTSGNTGELFFGEGSRLTVL.

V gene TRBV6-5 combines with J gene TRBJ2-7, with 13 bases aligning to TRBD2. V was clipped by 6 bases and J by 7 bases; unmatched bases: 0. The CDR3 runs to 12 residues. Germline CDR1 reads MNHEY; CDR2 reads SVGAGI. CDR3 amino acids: CASRGLAGEQYF. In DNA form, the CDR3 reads TGTGCCAGCAGGGGACTAGCGGGAGAGCAGTACTTC.

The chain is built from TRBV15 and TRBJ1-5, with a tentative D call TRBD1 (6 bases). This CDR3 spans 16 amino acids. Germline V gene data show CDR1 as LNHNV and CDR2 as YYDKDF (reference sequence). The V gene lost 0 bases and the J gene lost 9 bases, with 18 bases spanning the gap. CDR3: CATSRDTGTRGWPQHF. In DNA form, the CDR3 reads TGTGCCACCAGCAGAGACACTGGGACACGCGGGTGGCCCCAGCATTTT.

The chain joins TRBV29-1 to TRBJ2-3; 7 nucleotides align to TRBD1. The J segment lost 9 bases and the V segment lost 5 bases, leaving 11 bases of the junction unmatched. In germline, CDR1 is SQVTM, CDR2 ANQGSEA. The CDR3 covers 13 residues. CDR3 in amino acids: CSVLLDRSATQYF. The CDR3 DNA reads TGCAGCGTTCTATTGGACAGGTCCGCCACGCAGTATTTT.

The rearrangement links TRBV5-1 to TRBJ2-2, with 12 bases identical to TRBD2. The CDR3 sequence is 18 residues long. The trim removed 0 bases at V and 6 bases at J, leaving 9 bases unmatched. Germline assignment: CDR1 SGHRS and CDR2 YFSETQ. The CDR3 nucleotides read TGCGCCAGCAGCTTGGGACCTCAGACTAGCGGGAGCCCCGGGGAGCTGTTTTTT. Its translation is CASSLGPQTSGSPGELFF.

Here the CDR3 reads CASSLIEGGYEQYF. CDR3 nucleotide sequence: TGTGCCAGCAGTTTAATTGAGGGAGGGTACGAGCAGTACTTC. The V call is TRBV27, the J call TRBJ2-7; 7 nucleotides match TRBD2. CDR3 length: 14 residues. J lost 4 bases, V lost 2 bases, and 5 bases had no gene match. Germline CDR1 and CDR2: MNHEY and SMNVEV (reference sequence).

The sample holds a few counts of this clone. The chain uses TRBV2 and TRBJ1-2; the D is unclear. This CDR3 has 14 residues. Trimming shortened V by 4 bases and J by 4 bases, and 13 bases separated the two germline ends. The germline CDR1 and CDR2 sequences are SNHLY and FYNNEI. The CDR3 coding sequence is TGTGCCAGCAGTGGAGGCAGCCGCTCCTATGGCTACACCTTC. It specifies CASSGGSRSYGYTF.

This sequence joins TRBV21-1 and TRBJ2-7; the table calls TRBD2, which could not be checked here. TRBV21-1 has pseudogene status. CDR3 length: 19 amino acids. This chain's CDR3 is CARLRRGLRTEKTHYEQYF. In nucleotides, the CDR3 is TGTGCCAGGCTAAGGCGGGGGCTACGGACAGAAAAAACACACTACGAGCAGTACTTC.

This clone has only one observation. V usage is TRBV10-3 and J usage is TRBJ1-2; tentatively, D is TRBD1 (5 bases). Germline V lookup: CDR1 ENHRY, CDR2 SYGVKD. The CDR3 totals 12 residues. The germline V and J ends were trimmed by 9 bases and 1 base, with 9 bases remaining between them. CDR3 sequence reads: CAMGGRNYGYTF. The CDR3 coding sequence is TGTGCCATGGGGGGACGTAACTATGGCTACACCTTC.

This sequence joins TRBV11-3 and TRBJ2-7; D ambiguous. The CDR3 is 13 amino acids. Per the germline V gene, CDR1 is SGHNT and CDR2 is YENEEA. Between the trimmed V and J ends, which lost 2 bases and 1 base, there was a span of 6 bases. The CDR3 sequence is CASSLSPSYEQYF. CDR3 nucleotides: TGTGCCAGCAGCTTAAGCCCTTCCTACGAGCAGTACTTC.

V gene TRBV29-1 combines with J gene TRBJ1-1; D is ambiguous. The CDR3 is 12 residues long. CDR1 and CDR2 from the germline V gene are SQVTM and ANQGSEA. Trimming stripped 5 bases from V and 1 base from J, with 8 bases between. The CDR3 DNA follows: TGCAGCGTTTCCTCGGGGAACACTGAAGCTTTCTTT. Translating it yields CSVSSGNTEAFF.